These 26 T cell receptor beta chains came from one sample sequenced in a study of cytomegalovirus exposure and HLA in healthy donors (TCRdb year 2017). Library construction relied on the immunoSEQ multiplex PCR assay. Here the immuneACCESS table is served through TCRdb, limited to in-frame sequences with V and J called. Missing clones are a known gap in these copies; in checked studies unresolved V genes cover under half, and the rest lacks a known reason. Counted in this sample were about 98,000 clones; 87% of them appeared once. The top ten clonotypes cover about 5.7% of the sample. Sequencing was carried out using PBMCs. These receptors were obtained from a man between 18 and 35 years old in good health and CMV-seropositive.

This clone was recorded only once. The chain is built from TRBV27 and TRBJ2-3; a possible D gene is TRBD1 (6 bases). The CDR3 runs to 17 residues. The V gene's germline CDR1 is MNHEY and CDR2 SMNVEV (reference sequence). Trimming removed 6 bases at V and 0 bases at J, with 19 bases between. In DNA form, the CDR3 reads TGTGCCAGCAGCCAACTCCTGACAGGAGCTAGCACAGATACGCAGTATTTT. It is translated as CASSQLLTGASTDTQYF.

This chain uses TRBV2 with TRBJ1-3; no reliable D call. Trimming took 0 bases from V and 4 from J, leaving 7 bases between them. The length of the CDR3 is 14 residues. Germline V gives CDR1 SNHLY, CDR2 FYNNEI. In DNA, the CDR3 is TGTGCCAGCAGTGAAGCGGCGGGAGGAAACACCATATATTTT. Translated: CASSEAAGGNTIYF.

With regard to this clone: This sample also contains other DNA sequences that code for the same CDR3. The J gene is TRBJ2-1, the V gene TRBV9; TRBD2 agrees at 7 bases. The CDR3 totals 15 residues. CDR1 and CDR2 (germline): SGDLS, YYNGEE. V lost 0 bases and J lost 4; bases outside the gene matches: 4. The CDR3 protein is CASSVAGGSYNEQFF. The CDR3 bases are TGTGCCAGCAGCGTAGCGGGGGGTTCGTACAATGAGCAGTTCTTC.

The chain couples TRBV7-3 to TRBJ2-2, with TRBD1 matching over 7 bases. Germline assignment: CDR1 SGHTA and CDR2 FQGTGA. The length of the CDR3 is 15 residues. V shed 5 bases, J shed 4 bases, and the junction held 7 bases outside the gene matches. The CDR3 loop is CASSAQGQPTGELFF. The CDR3 DNA is TGTGCCAGCAGCGCCCAGGGACAGCCCACCGGGGAGCTGTTTTTT.

The CDR3 loop is CASSGISARGRTGELFF. The CDR3 region has the DNA TGTGCCAGCAGCGGGATCTCGGCCAGGGGGCGTACCGGGGAGCTGTTTTTT. This sequence joins TRBV11-2 and TRBJ2-2; TRBD1 agrees at 8 bases. The V gene end was trimmed by 5 bases and the J gene end by 5 bases; junction bases not matched to a gene: 13. Germline-derived CDR1 and CDR2 are SGHAT and FQNNGV. This CDR3 spans 17 amino acids. The full variable domain, completed using reference TRBV11-2 and TRBJ2-2, is EAGVAQSPRYKIIEKRQSVAFWCNPISGHATLYWYQQILGQGPKLLIQFQNNGVVDDSQLPKDRFSAERLKGVDSTLKIQPAKLEDSAVYLCASSGISARGRTGELFFGEGSRLTVL.

This clone occurred a few times. This rearrangement joins TRBV5-1 to TRBJ2-7, with a tentative D call TRBD1 (6 bases). The V gene's germline CDR1 is SGHRS and CDR2 YFSETQ. The CDR3 runs to 15 residues. Trimming cost V 0 bases and J 4 bases, with 14 bases left between them. Here the CDR3 DNA reads TGCGCCAGCAGCTTGGGCCAGGGGCTGGGTTACGAGCAGTACTTC. Translated: CASSLGQGLGYEQYF.

The J gene is TRBJ2-5, the V gene TRBV2; D unclear. V lost 0 bases, J lost 5 bases, and 13 bases lay in between. The CDR3 length is 15 residues. Per germline, CDR1 SNHLY and CDR2 FYNNEI. As DNA, the CDR3 is TGTGCCAGCAGTGAAGCAAGTCTAGTTACGGAGACCCAGTACTTC. Protein sequence: CASSEASLVTETQYF.

This chain joins TRBV27 and TRBJ2-2; D unclear. This CDR3 comprises 12 residues. Deletions cut 5 bases from V and 4 bases from J, with 5 bases between. CDR1 and CDR2 from the germline V gene are MNHEY and SMNVEV (reference sequence). The CDR3 is CASSRATGELFF. The CDR3 DNA reads as TGTGCCAGCAGTCGAGCCACCGGGGAGCTGTTTTTT.

This chain joins TRBV2 and TRBJ2-1; 10 bases agree with TRBD2. The germline gives CDR1 SNHLY, CDR2 FYNNEI. The CDR3 runs 15 residues. After removal of 8 bases from V and 0 bases from J, the junction contained 4 bases not matched to a gene. As DNA, the CDR3 is TGTGCCAGCTGCCTAGCGGGGGTCTCCTACAATGAGCAGTTCTTC. This translates into CASCLAGVSYNEQFF.

This chain links TRBV5-8 with TRBJ2-2; 7 bases map to TRBD1. This CDR3 is 14 amino acids long. Germline V lookup: CDR1 SGHTS, CDR2 YDEGEE. The V segment lost 3 bases and the J segment 4 bases; nucleotides outside the gene matches: 3. The CDR3 sequence is CASSWGQFTGELFF. Here the CDR3 DNA reads TGTGCCAGCAGCTGGGGACAGTTCACCGGGGAGCTGTTTTTT. Full variable domain (outside the CDR3, taken from reference TRBV5-8 and TRBJ2-2): EAGVTQSPTHLIKTRGQQATLRCSPISGHTSVYWYQQALGLGLQFLLWYDEGEERNRGNFPPRFSGRQFPNYSSELNVNALELEDSALYLCASSWGQFTGELFFGEGSRLTVL.

The chain uses TRBV7-9 and TRBJ2-7, with TRBD1 matching 8 bases. CDR1 is SEHNR and CDR2 is FQNEAQ in the germline V gene (reference sequence). Unmatched junction bases numbered 10, after V lost 4 bases and J lost 5 bases. The length of the CDR3 is 15 residues. The CDR3 nucleotides read TGTGCCAGCAGCTCGGAGACAGGGGCCAAAAACGAGCAGTACTTC. Protein product: CASSSETGAKNEQYF.

Here the CDR3 DNA reads TGTGCCAGCAGCCACAGGACAGGGGTTGACAATGAGCAGTTCTTC. Translation: CASSHRTGVDNEQFF. The chain is built from TRBV5-4 and TRBJ2-1; 9 bases fit TRBD1. The length of the CDR3 is 15 residues. Per the germline V gene, CDR1 is SGHNT and CDR2 is YYREEE (reference sequence). V dropped 4 bases and J dropped 5; count of bases not matched to a gene: 7.

The V call is TRBV7-3, the J call TRBJ2-1, with D tentatively TRBD1 (5 bases). V shed 4 bases and J shed 0 bases, with 13 bases lying between them. Germline V lookup: CDR1 SGHTA, CDR2 FQGTGA. CDR3 length: 16 amino acids. The chain's CDR3 is CASSSSGPSSYNEQFF. The CDR3 DNA is TGTGCCAGCAGCTCTTCAGGGCCCAGCTCCTACAATGAGCAGTTCTTC.

This clone turned up a few times. The V call is TRBV19, the J call TRBJ2-7; 11 nucleotides agree with TRBD2. The length of the CDR3 is 16 residues. Per the germline V gene, CDR1 is LNHDA and CDR2 is SQIVND (reference sequence). V was clipped by 3 bases and J by 0 bases; unmatched bases: 4. CDR3 in amino acids: CASSIASGGSSYEQYF. The DNA for the CDR3 is TGTGCCAGTAGTATTGCTAGCGGGGGGAGCTCCTACGAGCAGTACTTC. The whole variable domain, remainder taken from reference TRBV19 and TRBJ2-7, is DGGITQSPKYLFRKEGQNVTLSCEQNLNHDAMYWYRQDPGQGLRLIYYSQIVNDFQKGDIAEGYSVSREKKESFPLTVTSAQKNPTAFYLCASSIASGGSSYEQYFGPGTRLTVT.

The V gene is TRBV9, the J gene TRBJ2-5, with TRBD1 matching 8 bases. The junction had 4 bases not matched to a gene; V was cut back by 3 bases and J by 3 bases. The CDR3 is 14 residues long. Germline loops: CDR1 SGDLS, CDR2 YYNGEE. CDR3 region: CASSGTGQEETQYF. CDR3 bases: TGTGCCAGCAGCGGGACAGGGCAGGAAGAGACCCAGTACTTC.

This chain joins TRBV7-7 and TRBJ2-2, with D tentatively TRBD1 (5 bases). Per germline, CDR1 SSHAT and CDR2 FNYEAQ (reference sequence). V gave up 2 bases and J gave up 4 bases, with 5 bases separating them. There are 13 residues in the CDR3. In DNA form, the CDR3 reads TGTGCCAGCAGCTTACAGGGCACCGGGGAGCTGTTTTTT. This sequence encodes CASSLQGTGELFF.

This sequence joins TRBV19 and TRBJ2-7; 8 positions agree with TRBD2. CDR3 length: 15 residues. Trimming took 0 bases from V and 4 from J; bases not matched to a gene: 5. Looked up from germline, CDR1 is LNHDA and CDR2 is SQIVND (reference sequence). The DNA of the CDR3 is TGTGCCAGTAGTATAGACAGCGGGAGAAGGTACGAGCAGTACTTC. Its protein is CASSIDSGRRYEQYF. Looking up the rest from reference TRBV19 and TRBJ2-7 gives the full variable domain: DGGITQSPKYLFRKEGQNVTLSCEQNLNHDAMYWYRQDPGQGLRLIYYSQIVNDFQKGDIAEGYSVSREKKESFPLTVTSAQKNPTAFYLCASSIDSGRRYEQYFGPGTRLTVT.

V usage is TRBV25-1 and J usage is TRBJ1-4; D unresolved. Germline V gene lookup returns CDR1 MGHDK and CDR2 SYGVNS. The CDR3 is 12 residues long. Deletions cut 8 bases from V and 5 bases from J, with 9 bases between. CDR3 amino acids: CASGRINEKLFF. CDR3 sequence (DNA): TGTGCCAGCGGGAGAATAAATGAAAAACTGTTTTTT. Full variable domain (remainder filled in from reference TRBV25-1 and TRBJ1-4): EADIYQTPRYLVIGTGKKITLECSQTMGHDKMYWYQQDPGMELHLIHYSYGVNSTEKGDLSSESTVSRIRTEHFPLTLESARPSHTSQYLCASGRINEKLFFGSGTQLSVL.

The chain employs TRBV6-6 and TRBJ1-4; TRBD1 might be the D (5 bases). V was trimmed by 2 bases and J by 5 bases, leaving 9 bases between them. CDR1 and CDR2 from the germline V gene are MNHNY and SVGAGI (reference sequence). The CDR3 extends over 14 amino acids. The CDR3 region is CASSYSQGNEKLFF. For the CDR3, the DNA is TGTGCCAGCAGTTACAGTCAGGGAAATGAAAAACTGTTTTTT.

This chain links TRBV27 with TRBJ2-5, with unresolved D. Trimming took off 5 bases at V and 2 bases at J, with 15 bases between the two ends. CDR1 and CDR2 from the germline V gene are MNHEY and SMNVEV (reference sequence). This CDR3 has 15 residues. In DNA form, the CDR3 reads TGTGCCAGCAGTCATATGGGCTACCGGCAAGAGACCCAGTACTTC. Translated: CASSHMGYRQETQYF.

The genes are TRBV11-3 and TRBJ1-2, with 7 bases that match TRBD1. Per germline, CDR1 SGHNT and CDR2 YENEEA. J gave up 6 bases and V 1 base, and 17 bases lay outside the gene matches. CDR3 length equals 18 residues. DNA of the CDR3: TGTGCCAGCAGCTTAGCCCAGGCTGGGACAGCATACGGAAATGGCTACACCTTC. It is translated as CASSLAQAGTAYGNGYTF.

The table lists this clone with a count of one. The J gene is TRBJ2-5, the V gene TRBV6-6; the match to TRBD2 covers 10 bases. The CDR3 runs 14 residues. V lost 10 bases and J lost 4; bases outside the gene matches: 9. From germline, CDR1 is MNHNY and CDR2 SVGAGI (reference sequence). The DNA of the CDR3 is TGTGCCACCCAAGCGGGAGGGTTTATAGAGACCCAGTACTTC. Protein sequence: CATQAGGFIETQYF.

The chain is built from TRBV6-5 and TRBJ1-5; D is uncertain. The CDR3 is made up of 14 amino acids. CDR1 and CDR2 (germline): MNHEY, SVGAGI. Between the trimmed V and J ends, which lost 3 bases and 3 bases, there was a span of 9 bases. The CDR3 coding sequence is TGTGCCAGCAGTTATTTGCAGGACAATCAGCCCCAGCATTTT. This gives the protein CASSYLQDNQPQHF.

The chain employs TRBV29-1 and TRBJ2-1, with 8 bases identical to TRBD2. The CDR3 runs to 13 residues. The germline gives CDR1 SQVTM, CDR2 ANQGSEA. V gave up 4 bases and J gave up 6 bases; unmatched junction bases: 5. DNA of the CDR3: TGCAGCGTTGGCTGGGCGGGAGGCAATGAGCAGTTCTTC. Translating it yields CSVGWAGGNEQFF.

The chain carries TRBV7-9 and TRBJ1-1, with D tentatively TRBD1 (5 bases). Trimming removed 1 base at V and 2 bases at J, with 20 bases between. Germline CDR1 SEHNR, CDR2 FQNEAQ (reference sequence). This CDR3 contains 18 residues. In DNA, the CDR3 is TGTGCCAGCAGCTTAGGGTATTTGTCGGGGGAACGAAACACTGAAGCTTTCTTT. Protein sequence: CASSLGYLSGERNTEAFF.

The chain's CDR3 is CASSQKAIQLSPLHF. The CDR3 region has the DNA TGTGCCAGCAGTCAAAAGGCCATACAGCTTTCACCCCTCCACTTT. The gene calls are TRBV7-2 and TRBJ1-6; D uncertain. The CDR3 length is 15 residues. In germline, CDR1 is SGHTA, CDR2 FQGNSA. Trimming stripped 6 bases from V and 9 bases from J, with 18 bases between. Complete variable domain (other parts from reference TRBV7-2 and TRBJ1-6): GAGVSQSPSNKVTEKGKDVELRCDPISGHTALYWYRQSLGQGLEFLIYFQGNSAPDKSGLPSDRFSAERTGGSVSTLTIQRTQQEDSAVYLCASSQKAIQLSPLHFGNGTRLTVT.